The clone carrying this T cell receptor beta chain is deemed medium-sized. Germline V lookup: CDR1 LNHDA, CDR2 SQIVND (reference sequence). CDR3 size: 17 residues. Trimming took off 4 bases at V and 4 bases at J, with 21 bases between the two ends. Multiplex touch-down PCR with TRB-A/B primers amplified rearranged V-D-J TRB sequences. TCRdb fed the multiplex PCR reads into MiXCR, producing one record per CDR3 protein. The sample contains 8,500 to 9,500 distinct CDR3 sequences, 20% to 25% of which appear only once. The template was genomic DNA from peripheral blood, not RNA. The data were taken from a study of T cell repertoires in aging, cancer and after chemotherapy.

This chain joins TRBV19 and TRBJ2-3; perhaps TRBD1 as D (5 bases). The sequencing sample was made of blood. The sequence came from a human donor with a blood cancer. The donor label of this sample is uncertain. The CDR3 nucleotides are TGTGCCAGTAGTACCCTAAGTCAGGGATGGGGCGCAGATACGCAGTATTTT. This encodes CASSTLSQGWGADTQYF.